These 21 T cell receptor beta chains were sequenced from one sample in a study of T cells in Graves' hyperthyroidism and ophthalmopathy. RNA transcripts gave rise to amplified TCR beta CDR3 regions. First-round RT-PCR with HTBI primers amplified the TCR CDR3 region. TCRdb ran MiXCR on the multiplex PCR reads and lists one entry per CDR3 protein. The table has roughly 500,000 distinct CDR3 sequences, approximately 15% seen once; the top ten hold 5% to 7%. Sequences were obtained from blood. The source is a woman in her 30s with Graves' hyperthyroidism that later progressed to Graves' ophthalmopathy.

This clonotype was detected ten times or more. The chain couples TRBV28 to TRBJ2-1; no definite D call. The CDR3 totals 15 residues. Germline lookup yields CDR1 MDHEN and CDR2 SYDVKM. The V end was cut by 6 bases, the J end by 1 base, with 13 bases between. The CDR3 bases are TGTGCCAGCAGCCGGCCTGCGTTGTCCTACAATGAGCAGTTCTTC. Amino acid sequence: CASSRPALSYNEQFF.

This clonotype appeared many times. The chain combines TRBV2 with TRBJ2-1; perhaps TRBD2 as D (5 bases). Trimming cost V 5 bases and J 5 bases, with 10 bases left between them. Germline CDR1 SNHLY, CDR2 FYNNEI. The CDR3 length is 13 residues. The CDR3, as DNA: TGTGCCAGCAGTCGGGATTTGGACAATGAGCAGTTCTTC. Its protein product is CASSRDLDNEQFF.

Ten or more counts support this clonotype. The rearrangement uses TRBV24-1 and TRBJ2-7; 9 bases line up with TRBD2. The CDR3 loop spans 15 amino acids. In germline, CDR1 is KGHDR, CDR2 SFDVKD. Trimming at V came to 5 bases and at J to 0 bases, leaving 4 bases not matched to a gene. The CDR3 region has the DNA TGTGCCACCAGTGCCGGGACTAGCCTCTCCTACGAGCAGTACTTC. Its translation: CATSAGTSLSYEQYF.

The chain has TRBV3-1 and TRBJ2-5; 10 bases are shared with TRBD2. Germline lookup yields CDR1 LGHDT and CDR2 YNNKEL (reference sequence). CDR3 length: 14 residues. The J segment lost 4 bases and the V segment lost 1 base, leaving 0 bases of the junction unmatched. In nucleotides, the CDR3 is TGTGCCAGCAGCCAAGCTAGCGGGGGAGAGACCCAGTACTTC. Its translation is CASSQASGGETQYF.

Many counts were recorded for this clonotype. The chain recombines TRBV12-5 with TRBJ1-1; D unclear. This CDR3 is built from 13 residues. CDR1 and CDR2 (germline): LGHNT, FRNRAP. Trimming stripped 2 bases from V and 7 bases from J, with 11 bases between. CDR3 residues: CASGLTTGIEAFF. The CDR3 nucleotides read TGTGCTAGTGGTTTGACGACTGGGATTGAAGCTTTCTTT.

This clonotype was detected many times. The J gene is TRBJ2-3, the V gene TRBV12-3 or TRBV12-4; 7 bases are shared with TRBD1. The CDR3 covers 19 residues. The ends lost 6 bases at V and 0 bases at J; junction bases unmatched: 18. CDR3 amino acids: CASSLFRDRVWSSTDTQYF. In DNA, the CDR3 is TGTGCCAGCAGCTTGTTCCGGGACAGAGTCTGGTCTAGCACAGATACGCAGTATTTT.

V gene TRBV5-1 combines with J gene TRBJ2-3, with a possible D match to TRBD2 (6 bases). Germline V gene sequence: CDR1 SGHRS, CDR2 YFSETQ. The CDR3 has 15 residues. V lost 9 bases and J 0 bases, leaving 17 bases between the germline ends. The DNA of the CDR3 is TGCGCCACCACGATAACCGGGACTAGCACAGATACGCAGTATTTT. This sequence encodes CATTITGTSTDTQYF.

Of note for this clonotype: This may stem from a read error, because a much larger clone lies one nucleotide away. The chain has TRBV27 and TRBJ2-7, with D possibly matching TRBD1 (6 bases). Germline-derived CDR1 and CDR2 are MNHEY and SMNVEV (reference sequence). Trimming took 5 bases from V and 5 from J, leaving 25 bases between them. This CDR3 contains 17 residues. The CDR3 DNA follows: TGTGCCAGCAGTACCATCCTGGGGGCCTCGACGAGGGACGAGCAGTACTTC. Its translation: CASSTILGASTRDEQYF.

This clonotype was recorded at least ten times. The rearrangement uses TRBV3-1 and TRBJ1-1; possibly TRBD1 for D (5 bases). The CDR3 totals 16 residues. In germline, CDR1 is LGHDT, CDR2 YNNKEL (reference sequence). V shed 3 bases and J shed 1 base, with 15 bases lying between them. In DNA, the CDR3 is TGTGCCAGCAGCCACTTCGGGGCCAGGGAGAACACTGAAGCTTTCTTT. Amino acid sequence: CASSHFGARENTEAFF.

This clonotype was detected many times. This sequence joins TRBV18 and TRBJ2-7; D gene uncertain. This CDR3 contains 14 residues. The V end was cut by 3 bases, the J end by 5 bases, with 14 bases between. Germline lookup yields CDR1 KGHSH and CDR2 LQKENI. CDR3 residues: CASSPPGSRDEQYF. DNA of the CDR3: TGTGCCAGCTCACCCCCCGGGTCGAGAGACGAGCAGTACTTC.

This clonotype was seen a few times. This sequence may be a read error, since a much larger clone differs from it by one base. This rearrangement joins TRBV30 to TRBJ1-1, with D possibly matching TRBD1 (5 bases). Germline V gene sequence: CDR1 GTSNPN, CDR2 SVGIG (reference sequence). The CDR3 contains 13 residues. With 8 bases removed from V and 0 bases from J, the gap between germline ends came to 13 bases. The DNA for the CDR3 is TGTGCCGGCAGCCGACAGTTGAACACTGAAGCTTTCTTT. Its translation: CAGSRQLNTEAFF.

The chain links TRBV20-1 to TRBJ1-1; tentatively, D is TRBD1 (5 bases). V was cut by 1 base and J by 1 base, with 10 bases left in between. The CDR3 is 14 amino acids. Looked up from germline, CDR1 is DFQATT and CDR2 is SNEGSKA (reference sequence). The CDR3 loop reads CSARASGGNTEAFF. DNA for the CDR3: TGCAGTGCTAGAGCATCCGGGGGGAACACTGAAGCTTTCTTT.

This clonotype was observed many times. The chain couples TRBV12-3 or TRBV12-4 to TRBJ2-7; tentatively, D is TRBD1 (7 bases). This CDR3 has 13 residues. Trimming left V 11 bases short and J 5 bases short, with 19 bases between. The CDR3 protein is CASGDRALHEQYF. Written as DNA, the CDR3 is TGTGCCTCGGGAGACAGGGCCCTCCACGAGCAGTACTTC.

This clonotype was found many times. The chain links TRBV6-1 to TRBJ2-7; a possible D gene is TRBD1 (6 bases). Germline loops: CDR1 MNHNS, CDR2 SASEGT. V was pared by 8 bases and J by 4 bases, with 15 bases between. The CDR3 length is 13 residues. CDR3 loop: CASGWTEVYEQYF. The CDR3 region has the DNA TGTGCCAGCGGGTGGACAGAAGTGTACGAGCAGTACTTC.

The J gene is TRBJ2-3, the V gene TRBV7-6; D unclear. The CDR3 spans 13 residues. Trimming removed 5 bases from V and 7 bases from J, with 13 bases in between. Germline CDR1 SGHVS, CDR2 FNYEAQ. Here the CDR3 reads CASSPTEPHTQYF. CDR3 coding DNA: TGTGCCAGCAGCCCCACAGAACCCCATACGCAGTATTTT.

This clonotype appeared many times. A junction boundary mismatches the germline segment, possibly from a read error. CDR3 DNA: TGTGCCAGCAGCGAAGGACTAGCGCTGAGAACTGGGGCCAACGTCCTGACTTTC. Protein product: CASSEGLALRTGANVLTF. The rearrangement joins TRBV2 to TRBJ2-6; 9 nucleotides line up with TRBD2. CDR3 length equals 18 residues. Germline V gene sequence: CDR1 SNHLY, CDR2 FYNNEI.

This clonotype was seen at least ten times. The chain has TRBV6-1 and TRBJ1-2; tentatively, D is TRBD1 (5 bases). The CDR3 is 14 amino acids. V was pared by 6 bases and J by 0 bases, with 11 bases between. Germline V CDR1 and CDR2: MNHNS, SASEGT. The CDR3 region has the DNA TGTGCCAGCAGCAACGGGGGAGCTAACTATGGCTACACCTTC. Encoded protein: CASSNGGANYGYTF.

In its sample, this clonotype was seen many times. This rearrangement joins TRBV6-1 to TRBJ2-2; D remains unclear. CDR3 length equals 14 residues. The V and J ends lost 7 bases and 0 bases respectively, with 9 bases between them. Germline CDR1 reads MNHNS; CDR2 reads SASEGT. The CDR3 coding sequence is TGTGCCAGCAACCCGACGGCGAACACCGGGGAGCTGTTTTTT. Residues: CASNPTANTGELFF.

This clonotype showed up many times. The chain links TRBV2 to TRBJ1-2, with D maybe TRBD1 (6 bases). The germline gives CDR1 SNHLY, CDR2 FYNNEI. The CDR3 sequence is 12 residues long. Trimming took 7 bases from V and 4 from J, leaving 10 bases between them. The DNA of the CDR3 is TGTGCCAGCATCGGGACACCCTATGGCTACACCTTC. Its protein is CASIGTPYGYTF.

The chain is built from TRBV5-1 and TRBJ2-5; no definite D call. The CDR3 sequence is 15 residues long. The germline V and J ends were trimmed by 0 bases and 1 base, with 10 bases remaining between them. CDR1 is SGHRS and CDR2 is YFSETQ in the germline V gene. In nucleotides, the CDR3 is TGCGCCAGCAGCTTGGCTGGACGACCCCAAGAGACCCAGTACTTC. This encodes CASSLAGRPQETQYF. Using reference TRBV5-1 and TRBJ2-5 for the parts outside the CDR3, the full variable domain is KAGVTQTPRYLIKTRGQQVTLSCSPISGHRSVSWYQQTPGQGLQFLFEYFSETQRNKGNFPGRFSGRQFSNSRSEMNVSTLELGDSALYLCASSLAGRPQETQYFGPGTRLLVL.

The chain uses TRBV19 and TRBJ2-3; TRBD2 agrees at 8 bases. Germline CDR1 is LNHDA and CDR2 is SQIVND (reference sequence). The CDR3 totals 16 residues. The junction had 11 bases not matched to a gene; V was cut back by 8 bases and J by 1 base. CDR3 coding DNA: TGTGCCAGTGGTTACCCCCCTAGCGGGCGCACAGATACGCAGTATTTT. Its protein product is CASGYPPSGRTDTQYF. The whole variable domain, remainder taken from reference TRBV19 and TRBJ2-3, is DGGITQSPKYLFRKEGQNVTLSCEQNLNHDAMYWYRQDPGQGLRLIYYSQIVNDFQKGDIAEGYSVSREKKESFPLTVTSAQKNPTAFYLCASGYPPSGRTDTQYFGPGTRLTVL.